The rows below give T cell receptor beta chains drawn from one sample of a study of Tregs in tolerant kidney transplant recipients. Sequenced by immunoSEQ multiplex PCR; TCRdb stores in-frame clones only, minus some. Of 50,000 to 65,000 clones in the sample, about 89% were seen once. The source material was CD4+ T cells from blood (PBMCs), sampled 6 months after the transplant. The origin of the receptors is a human patient who received a combined kidney and bone marrow transplant. Part of the T cell pool may stem from the graft donor. The CDR3 runs from the conserved cysteine through the conserved F or W. Size is stated for part of the rows, as once, few or many counts, or as a class when the clone is expanded.

-,TRBV7-8,16,CASSLNPPTQAYEQYF
-,TRBV18,12,CASSPKRAEQFF
-,TRBV7-8,15,CASSPARTGMNEQFF
-,TRBV4-1,15,CASSQDWPLNQPQHF
-,TRBV18,16,CASSPPGAGVGYEQYF
-,TRBV21-1,14,CASTGTGGYYEQYF
-,TRBV5-1,17,CASSLGGLAASTDTQYF
-,TRBV29-1,14,CSVAASGPYNEQFF
-,TRBV4-1,16,CASSPRVSGSTDTQYF
-,TRBV6-1,14,CASSYRGRGDEQYF
-,TRBV27,16,CASSASTSGGHDTQYF
few,TRBV7-2,15,CASSSFGGRGYGYTF
-,TRBV7-9,16,CASSFRATGPNTEAFF
-,TRBV5-1,14,CASSLDSSGNTQYF
-,TRBV5-4,13,CASSLQGRNGYTF
few,TRBV5-5,13,CASSLIGDQPQHF
-,TRBV19,14,CATAWAGVPGELFF
-,TRBV7-9,14,CASSLTLQGEKLFF
-,TRBV10-2,15,CASLGGGRMNTEAFF
-,TRBV9,15,CASSDTSFATDTQYF
-,TRBV5-4,17,CASSSGLAGIGYNEQFF
-,TRBV7-6,15,CASSLVGRGNTEAFF
-,TRBV19,14,CASSEQGAAYEQYF
-,TRBV10-3,15,CAISEYLQSTDTQYF
-,TRBV5-6,16,CASSFSGLVSYNEQFF
-,TRBV6-1,15,CASSVSGTGGYEQYF
-,TRBV28,14,CASSKFFGRTEAFF
-,TRBV30,13,CAGRRETNYGYTF
-,TRBV30,13,CAWSGALTDTQYF
-,TRBV4-3,18,CASSRGTSGSANTGELFF
few,TRBV30,13,CAWSPQGAHTQYF
-,TRBV5-1,15,CASSWGSQGTDTQYF
-,TRBV30,14,CAWSRRGKRNTIYF
-,TRBV9,17,CASSVRTGGSGANVLTF
-,TRBV7-7,15,CASSLGGGALETQYF
-,TRBV7-3,16,CASSAQGAGGTDTQYF
-,TRBV19,13,CASSIAPRAEAFF
-,TRBV4-2,17,CASSQDRAGGYQETQYF
-,TRBV18,18,CASSPLWTGGASNYGYTF
-,TRBV5-1,16,CASSPDSSSGANVLTF
-,TRBV9,14,CASSVASGSHEQYF
-,TRBV11-2,16,CASSLGRVAGAYEQYF
-,TRBV27,15,CASSLSGTVKETQYF